This TCR beta chain was documented in a study of blood T cell repertoires in COVID-19. For the study at large: PBMCs, B-cell-depleted T cells, or T cells provided the cDNA or gDNA that made up the material.

V was pared by 6 bases and J by 2 bases, with 13 bases between. Germline CDR1 is SNHLY and CDR2 is FYNNEI. This CDR3 spans 14 amino acids. Original handling: Amplifying reference gene primers gave estimates of nucleated cell counts. Measured with immunoSEQ multiplex PCR; TCRdb has only the in-frame clones, and not every one. V and J calls plus clone size are reproduced from that table; the DNA served to infer D and trimming. Here the sample spans 80,000 or so clones, 82% being singletons. The receptor was derived from a woman aged 70-85 years with acute or convalescent COVID-19. Source material: peripheral blood. The chain has TRBV2 and TRBJ1-2; possible D gene TRBD1, 5 bases. The CDR3 sequence is CASRTDSRNYGYTF. The CDR3 DNA is TGTGCCAGCAGGACCGACAGTAGGAACTATGGCTACACCTTC. The full variable domain, completed using reference TRBV2 and TRBJ1-2, is EPEVTQTPSHQVTQMGQEVILRCVPISNHLYFYWYRQILGQKVEFLVSFYNNEISEKSEIFDDQFSVERPDGSNFTLKIRSTKLEDSAMYFCASRTDSRNYGYTFGSGTRLTVV.